The present T cell receptor (beta chain) was sequenced within a study of blood T cell repertoires in COVID-19. Followed longitudinally, the Seattle patients had been enrolled during active infection. J lost 0 bases, V lost 7 bases, and 8 bases had no gene match. The CDR3 extends over 18 amino acids. Germline V lookup: CDR1 MDHEN, CDR2 SYDVKM. In the source study's methods: Amplified reference gene primers provided the basis for estimating nucleated cell counts. Data came from immunoSEQ multiplex PCR; TCRdb stores just in-frame clones and leaves some out. V and J calls and clone size are given by that table; D and trimming were obtained from the DNA. The repertoire has approximately 160,000 clones, about 88% of them found once; the top ten carry approximately 0.6%.

The rearrangement uses TRBV28 and TRBJ2-6, with 11 bases aligning to TRBD1. The source of this sequence is a man aged 55 to 70 with COVID-19, enrolled during active disease. The source material was peripheral blood. Here the CDR3 DNA reads TGTGCCAGCAAAGACGCCGGGACAGGGGGCTCTGGGGCCAACGTCCTGACTTTC. Translation gives CASKDAGTGGSGANVLTF.